The present entry profiles one TCR beta chain with its context. The antigen is undetermined. A much larger clone differs from this one at a single base, so this may be a read error. This entry comes from a study of molecular identifiers for immune sequencing clone quantification. Study-level findings and limits: Naive cells had under 1% of molecules in clones above 20 RNA copies, effectors over 97%.

The germline V gene has CDR1 MDHEN and CDR2 SYDVKM. The V end lost 11 bases, the J end lost 0 bases, and 17 bases lay between the germline ends. The CDR3 consists of 15 residues. TCRdb passed the PCR reads through MiXCR, listing each CDR3 protein once. The sample includes approximately 90,000 distinct CDR3 sequences, roughly a fifth of them seen just once. The rearrangement links TRBV28 to TRBJ1-5, with D maybe TRBD1 (5 bases). The material sequenced was naive CD8+ T cells from blood, with Jurkat cell RNA spiked in. Subset indicated: FACS-sorted CD8+CD4-CCR7+CD45RA+ naive T cells. The receptor comes from a human donor in good health. Some libraries in this study had Jurkat cell RNA spiked in. The CDR3 is CAGIPQGYSNQPQHF. CDR3 sequence (DNA): TGTGCCGGCATCCCCCAGGGCTATAGCAATCAGCCCCAGCATTTT.